This T cell receptor beta chain appears in the sequencing data of a study of T cell responses to AZD1222 COVID-19 vaccine. Study-wide results and caveats: Donor demographics were predominantly white British with a female majority; clonal diversity may be underestimated. Spike-specific TCR depth and breadth grew after two AZD1222 doses.

Using immunoSEQ multiplex PCR, the repertoire was profiled, and TCRdb retains in-frame clones only, with some absent. The sample contains roughly 98,000 clones, roughly nine tenths of which appear only once. CDR1 is SNHLY and CDR2 is FYNNEI in the germline V gene. Trimming at V came to 6 bases and at J to 6 bases, leaving 3 bases not matched to a gene. The CDR3 sequence is 13 residues long. This clone has just a few counts. Antigen specificity is unknown. This rearrangement joins TRBV2 to TRBJ1-3; 9 nucleotides line up with TRBD1. The sequencing here drew on peripheral blood, taken on day 0 of AZD1222 vaccination. The TCR sequence derives from an adult in good health. DNA for the CDR3: TGTGCCAGCAGCGGGACAGGGTTAAACACCATATATTTT. Translating it yields CASSGTGLNTIYF.